These 27 T cell receptor beta chains share one sample of origin, sequenced in a study of blood T cell repertoires in COVID-19. Clones were sequenced by immunoSEQ multiplex PCR, and TCRdb holds only the in-frame ones, with some missing. The top ten clones hold 7.5% to 9% of a sample with 540,000 or so clones, 85% to 90% of them seen once. Sequenced input: peripheral blood. Receptors originate from a woman between 50 and 59 years old with COVID-19, enrolled during active disease.

The rearrangement uses TRBV10-3 and TRBJ2-7; 7 positions match TRBD1. V shed 0 bases and J 0 bases; nucleotides not matched to a gene: 8. The germline V gene has CDR1 ENHRY and CDR2 SYGVKD. This CDR3 is built from 17 residues. For the CDR3, the DNA is TGTGCCATCAGTGAGTCGACCAACAGGGACAGCTCCTACGAGCAGTACTTC. As protein: CAISESTNRDSSYEQYF.

In its sample, this clone was seen once. The rearrangement joins TRBV6-2 or TRBV6-3 to TRBJ2-7; 8 bases map to TRBD1. The CDR3 loop spans 18 amino acids. Germline-derived CDR1 and CDR2 are MNHEY and SVGEGT. Trimming took 2 bases from V and 1 from J; bases not matched to a gene: 13. This CDR3 is CASSYGTGPGPRSYEQYF. The CDR3 nucleotides read TGTGCCAGCAGTTACGGGACAGGTCCAGGCCCCCGGTCCTACGAGCAGTACTTC.

This chain links TRBV19 with TRBJ2-4, with D perhaps matching TRBD2 (6 bases). The CDR3 spans 15 residues. Germline V lookup: CDR1 LNHDA, CDR2 SQIVND (reference sequence). V lost 2 bases and J lost 3, with 11 bases in between. The DNA for the CDR3 is TGTGCCAGTAGTATAATGAGGGGAGGCAAAAACATTCAGTACTTC. The encoded protein is CASSIMRGGKNIQYF.

In its sample, this clone was seen a few times. CDR3 sequence reads: CASSGGTGDTEAFF. DNA of the CDR3: TGTGCCAGCAGCGGCGGGACAGGGGACACTGAAGCTTTCTTT. The genes are TRBV9 and TRBJ1-1; 10 bases map to TRBD1. CDR1 and CDR2 (germline): SGDLS, YYNGEE. V was clipped by 3 bases and J by 3 bases; unmatched bases: 2. CDR3 length equals 14 residues.

The chain combines TRBV30 with TRBJ1-1; D remains unclear. The germline gives CDR1 GTSNPN, CDR2 SVGIG (reference sequence). The V and J ends lost 1 base and 0 bases respectively, with 3 bases between them. CDR3 length: 12 amino acids. The CDR3 nucleotides are TGTGCCTGGAGTGACTTGAACACTGAAGCTTTCTTT. Its translation is CAWSDLNTEAFF.

V and J are TRBV12-3 or TRBV12-4 and TRBJ2-1; D uncertain. The CDR3 is made up of 12 amino acids. V lost 4 bases to trimming and J lost 3 bases, with 4 bases between them. In DNA, the CDR3 is TGTGCCAGCAGTTACAGCTACAATGAGCAGTTCTTC. Residues: CASSYSYNEQFF.

The chain carries TRBV30 and TRBJ1-5; 8 bases map to TRBD1. V shed 2 bases and J 8 bases; nucleotides not matched to a gene: 8. Germline CDR1 and CDR2: GTSNPN and SVGIG (reference sequence). The CDR3 extends over 14 amino acids. The CDR3 coding sequence is TGTGCCTGGAGTTTCGGACAGGGCAAGGAGCCCCAGCATTTT. Translation: CAWSFGQGKEPQHF.

V is TRBV27 and J is TRBJ2-7; D might be TRBD2 (5 bases). The CDR3 spans 16 residues. Germline-derived CDR1 and CDR2 are MNHEY and SMNVEV (reference sequence). Deletions cut 2 bases from V and 2 bases from J, with 16 bases between. The DNA for the CDR3 is TGTGCCAGCAGTTTAAAATTCGGGGATCGGACCTACGAGCAGTACTTC. Translated: CASSLKFGDRTYEQYF.

V is TRBV7-9 and J is TRBJ1-1; TRBD1 might be the D (5 bases). The germline gives CDR1 SEHNR, CDR2 FQNEAQ (reference sequence). The CDR3 spans 14 residues. Between the trimmed V and J ends, which lost 6 bases and 0 bases, there was a span of 11 bases. DNA of the CDR3: TGTGCCAGCAGTTACCGGGGGGTGAACACTGAAGCTTTCTTT. Protein product: CASSYRGVNTEAFF.

The rearrangement joins TRBV27 to TRBJ1-2; D unclear. Germline CDR1 MNHEY, CDR2 SMNVEV (reference sequence). This CDR3 comprises 13 residues. The V end was cut by 5 bases, the J end by 8 bases, with 15 bases between. CDR3 in DNA: TGTGCCAGCAGTCGAACGCGACACAAAGGCTACACCTTC. Its translation is CASSRTRHKGYTF.

This chain joins TRBV19 and TRBJ1-5; D may be TRBD1 (5 bases). CDR1 and CDR2 from the germline V gene are LNHDA and SQIVND (reference sequence). V lost 8 bases and J 5 bases, leaving 10 bases between the germline ends. There are 12 residues in the CDR3. In nucleotides, the CDR3 is TGTGCCAGTGGGGGGGGGTATCAGCCCCAGCATTTT. Translated: CASGGGYQPQHF.

In this sample, this clone turned up once. CDR3 residues: CASSSSRTGNYSPLHF. CDR3 in DNA: TGTGCCAGCAGCTCGTCTAGGACAGGGAATTATTCACCCCTCCACTTT. The chain carries TRBV5-8 and TRBJ1-6; 8 bases agree with TRBD1. The CDR3 totals 16 residues. From germline, CDR1 is SGHTS and CDR2 YDEGEE. Trimming removed 3 bases from V and 8 bases from J; junction bases left unmatched: 10.

The chain is built from TRBV15 and TRBJ2-2, with 9 bases matching TRBD2. Trimming took 1 base from V and 3 from J; bases not matched to a gene: 12. The CDR3 is 19 residues long. Germline V gene sequence: CDR1 LNHNV, CDR2 YYDKDF (reference sequence). The CDR3 DNA follows: TGTGCCACCAGCAGAGCTCTACTATTTAGCGGGGGTTACACCGGGGAGCTGTTTTTT. Translated, it gives CATSRALLFSGGYTGELFF. Based on the CDR3 plus reference TRBV15 and TRBJ2-2, the full variable domain is DAMVIQNPRYQVTQFGKPVTLSCSQTLNHNVMYWYQQKSSQAPKLLFHYYDKDFNNEADTPDNFQSRRPNTSFCFLDIRSPGLGDTAMYLCATSRALLFSGGYTGELFFGEGSRLTVL.

This chain joins TRBV6-5 and TRBJ2-7; D ambiguous. Germline CDR1 reads MNHEY; CDR2 reads SVGAGI. The CDR3 length is 16 residues. With 2 bases removed from V and 2 bases from J, the gap between germline ends came to 16 bases. In DNA form, the CDR3 reads TGTGCCAGCAGTTACGCCGTGTCTGGTGCTACCTACGAGCAGTACTTC. This translates into CASSYAVSGATYEQYF.

V and J are TRBV9 and TRBJ2-3, with D possibly matching TRBD1 (5 bases). Trimming shortened V by 3 bases and J by 2 bases, and 13 bases separated the two germline ends. Germline V gene data show CDR1 as SGDLS and CDR2 as YYNGEE. The CDR3 contains 15 residues. CDR3: CASSATGQPTDTQYF. The DNA for the CDR3 is TGTGCCAGCAGCGCCACAGGCCAACCCACAGATACGCAGTATTTT.

The chain uses TRBV4-2 and TRBJ1-1; D gene ambiguous. The CDR3 totals 14 residues. V dropped 1 base and J dropped 4 bases, with 10 bases sitting between them. Germline CDR1 and CDR2: LGHNA and YNFKEQ. The CDR3 sequence: CASSQGARGTEAFF. CDR3 sequence (DNA): TGTGCCAGCAGCCAAGGGGCCCGGGGCACTGAAGCTTTCTTT.

This clone was seen only once. The chain joins TRBV6-5 to TRBJ1-2; the D gene is possibly TRBD1 (5 bases). V was pared by 5 bases and J by 6 bases, with 16 bases between. Germline assignment: CDR1 MNHEY and CDR2 SVGAGI. The CDR3 extends over 14 amino acids. The chain's CDR3 is CASSPSGEGNGYTF. In nucleotides, the CDR3 is TGTGCCAGCAGTCCTTCGGGGGAGGGAAATGGCTACACCTTC.

The CDR3 loop is CASSLGLAQQYF. The CDR3 coding sequence is TGTGCCAGCAGTCTCGGACTAGCGCAGCAGTACTTC. The V and J genes are TRBV2 and TRBJ2-7; 9 bases align to TRBD2. Trimming removed 5 bases from V and 8 bases from J; junction bases left unmatched: 4. The CDR3 runs to 12 residues. In germline, CDR1 is SNHLY, CDR2 FYNNEI.

The chain couples TRBV6-5 to TRBJ2-7; D is possibly TRBD2 (6 bases). Trimming stripped 7 bases from V and 11 bases from J, with 15 bases between. The length of the CDR3 is 11 residues. CDR1 MNHEY and CDR2 SVGAGI come from the germline V gene. The CDR3 protein is CASTLGGEEYF. CDR3 bases: TGTGCCAGCACCCTTGGAGGGGAGGAGTACTTC.

The chain carries TRBV7-2 and TRBJ2-1; TRBD2 agrees at 11 bases. Unmatched junction bases numbered 0, after V lost 4 bases and J lost 1 base. The CDR3 has 15 residues. Germline CDR1 reads SGHTA; CDR2 reads FQGNSA. This CDR3 reads CASSSSGGSYNEQFF. The CDR3 nucleotides read TGTGCCAGCAGCTCTAGCGGGGGGTCCTACAATGAGCAGTTCTTC.

The chain employs TRBV6-5 and TRBJ1-1; D remains ambiguous. The CDR3 sequence is 13 residues long. Germline values: CDR1 MNHEY, CDR2 SVGAGI. V was pared by 10 bases and J by 1 base, with 13 bases between. The CDR3 region is CATWRSRNTEAFF. The DNA for the CDR3 is TGTGCCACCTGGAGGTCCAGGAACACTGAAGCTTTCTTT.

The V call is TRBV6-5, the J call TRBJ1-5; 7 bases are shared with TRBD1. This CDR3 is 15 amino acids long. Germline V gene lookup returns CDR1 MNHEY and CDR2 SVGAGI. Unmatched junction bases numbered 6, after V lost 0 bases and J lost 7 bases. This CDR3 is CASSYSRDSIQPQHF. CDR3 in DNA: TGTGCCAGCAGTTACTCGAGGGACAGTATACAGCCCCAGCATTTT.

In DNA, the CDR3 is TGTGCCAGCAGCGCCCGGGCAGCGGGGGACACTGAAGCTTTCTTT. Its protein is CASSARAAGDTEAFF. The rearrangement links TRBV27 to TRBJ1-1; maybe TRBD1 (5 bases). V lost 6 bases and J 3 bases, leaving 17 bases between the germline ends. Germline V gives CDR1 MNHEY, CDR2 SMNVEV (reference sequence). This CDR3 region has 15 residues.

This clone was recorded a few times. This sequence joins TRBV7-3 and TRBJ1-1; possible D gene TRBD1, 6 bases. V lost 2 bases, J lost 3 bases, and 7 bases lay in between. There are 13 residues in the CDR3. Germline V CDR1 and CDR2: SGHTA, FQGTGA. Here the CDR3 DNA reads TGTGCCAGCAGCTTATACAGGGACACTGAAGCTTTCTTT. Its translation: CASSLYRDTEAFF.

This chain links TRBV5-6 with TRBJ2-6; D is ambiguous. This CDR3 is 14 amino acids long. Germline CDR1 is SGHDT and CDR2 is YYEEEE. Trimming shortened V by 4 bases and J by 0 bases, and 5 bases separated the two germline ends. CDR3 DNA: TGTGCCAGCAGCCCCGTCTCTGGGGCCAACGTCCTGACTTTC. It specifies CASSPVSGANVLTF.

The rearrangement uses TRBV10-3 and TRBJ1-1; a possible D gene is TRBD1 (6 bases). Germline CDR1 is ENHRY and CDR2 is SYGVKD. With 5 bases removed from V and 5 bases from J, the gap between germline ends came to 21 bases. This CDR3 contains 16 residues. This CDR3 reads CAISLKEERGGTEAFF. The CDR3 coding sequence is TGTGCCATCAGTCTTAAAGAGGAAAGGGGGGGAACTGAAGCTTTCTTT.

The V and J genes are TRBV5-1 and TRBJ2-6, with a weak D call TRBD2 (6 bases). The CDR3 runs 16 residues. Trimming left V 6 bases short and J 4 bases short, with 17 bases between. Germline CDR1 and CDR2: SGHRS and YFSETQ. The CDR3 DNA follows: TGCGCCAGCACATCGTCGGGGGTATCGGGGGCCAACGTCCTGACTTTC. Amino acids: CASTSSGVSGANVLTF.